This T cell receptor (beta chain) appears in the sequencing data of a study of shared clonotypes between healthy human individuals. Study conclusions and caveats: It was only blood that was sampled, and tissue repertoires likely differ. Naive subsets tended to show greater estimated richness than memory subsets.

About this clone: What it recognizes is unknown.

Per the study methods: ImmunoSEQ sequences covered only the junction and lacked quality scores; filtering therefore differed. Sequencing was performed with immunoSEQ multiplex PCR; in TCRdb, only in-frame clones are kept and a portion is missing. From that table come the V and J calls and clone size; the DNA was used to work out D and trimming. The table includes some 2,500,000 clones, roughly 93% detected once. Germline CDR1 and CDR2: SGDLS and YYNGEE. V gave up 3 bases and J gave up 7 bases, with 13 bases separating them. The CDR3 spans 13 residues. What was sequenced was naive CD4+ T cells from PBMCs. As to subset: CD45RA+ positively selected. The TCR was taken from a man between 18 and 35 years old in good health. Some clones in this sample may be carry-over from other donors' samples. V and J are TRBV9 and TRBJ1-1, with D tentatively TRBD1 (5 bases). The CDR3 protein is CASSAGDGYEAFF. In DNA, the CDR3 is TGTGCCAGCAGCGCTGGGGACGGTTATGAAGCTTTCTTT.